This T cell receptor (beta chain) was sequenced for a study of shared clonotypes between healthy human individuals. Study at large: Donor composition was a couple of women and a few men, aged 18 to 49. Study-level findings and limits: A handful of donors showed sharing of around 5% of naive CD4 clonotypes. Sorted-subset sequencing, rarefaction showed, was incomplete despite large depth.

Assay execution proceeded at the deep level. Only in-frame clones appear in the TCRdb table, and some are missing; sequencing was by immunoSEQ multiplex PCR. The repertoire holds roughly 2.1 million clones, with around 93% as singletons. A word on this clone: Its antigen is still unknown.

Cells designated naive CD8 were CD45RO-negative and were positively selected for CCR7, with terminally differentiated effector memory CD45RA+ cells excluded. The sequencing input was naive CD8+ T cells from PBMCs. This receptor was taken from a man in his late teens or twenties in good health. Some clones in this sample may be carry-over from other donors' samples.

For the CDR3, the DNA is TGTGCCAGCAAGGGACAGGGCAGAAGCAATCAGCCCCAGCATTTT. Its protein product is CASKGQGRSNQPQHF. The V and J genes are TRBV28 and TRBJ1-5; 9 bases align to TRBD1. The CDR3 runs to 15 residues. Germline values: CDR1 MDHEN, CDR2 SYDVKM. Trimming at V came to 7 bases and at J to 1 base, leaving 5 bases not matched to a gene.